This T cell receptor (beta chain) comes out of a study of blood T cell repertoires in COVID-19. Study at large: Sources were T cells, B-cell-depleted T cells, or PBMCs; the material itself was cDNA or gDNA.

The method was immunoSEQ multiplex PCR; TCRdb's version includes in-frame clones alone and lacks a portion of them. The table lists a few hundred thousand clones, roughly 81% of them singletons, with about 6.9% in the top ten. Germline V lookup: CDR1 LGHNT, CDR2 FRNRAP. The ends were cut back, 5 bases at V and 0 bases at J, with 11 bases in the middle. This CDR3 region has 15 residues. Membership in each cohort depended on participant-reported clinical history. Sequencing used PBMCs or T cells enriched from blood (not recorded which). The TCR comes from a woman aged 45-65 years who had been exposed to COVID-19. This chain links TRBV12-5 with TRBJ1-5; D perhaps matches TRBD1 (6 bases). DNA for the CDR3: TGTGCTAGTGGTCAGGGGTCTTATAGCAATCAGCCCCAGCATTTT. It translates to CASGQGSYSNQPQHF. Complete variable domain (other parts from reference TRBV12-5 and TRBJ1-5): DARVTQTPRHKVTEMGQEVTMRCQPILGHNTVFWYRQTMMQGLELLAYFRNRAPLDDSGMPKDRFSAEMPDATLATLKIQPSEPRDSAVYFCASGQGSYSNQPQHFGDGTRLSIL.